The sample holds a few counts of the clone carrying this T cell receptor beta chain. Within the sample, other DNA sequences also encode this same CDR3. The CDR3 loop spans 13 amino acids. The V and J ends lost 5 bases and 4 bases, in that order; junction bases with no gene match: 2. Germline V CDR1 and CDR2: MDHEN, SYDVKM. This sample is drawn from a study of blood T cell repertoires in COVID-19. Some clones are missing from TCRdb's copy, which holds only in-frame ones; the method was immunoSEQ multiplex PCR. This table holds some 320,000 clones, roughly 85% found once. This sequence originates from a woman aged 25 to 45 who had been exposed to COVID-19. The sample consisted of PBMCs or T cells enriched from blood (not recorded which). V usage is TRBV28 and J usage is TRBJ1-1; 9 bases map to TRBD1. CDR3 in DNA: TGTGCCAGCAGTCGGGACAGGGTCACTGAAGCTTTCTTT. Residues: CASSRDRVTEAFF.